The clone carrying this TCR beta chain appeared a few times. Its antigen is not known. These data originate in a study of early T cells in non-severe SARS-CoV-2 infection. In the study overall: Bulk RNA taken from unsorted whole blood was sequenced, leaving chains unpaired. Study-wide findings and caveats: VDJdb-based matching was biased toward anti-spike CD8 responses and missed private and CD4 specificities.

The CDR3 consists of 14 residues. Trimming left V 4 bases short and J 6 bases short, with 14 bases between. The germline V gene encodes CDR1 KGHDR and CDR2 SFDVKD. The TCR library protocol was used to attach unique molecular identifiers. These identifiers were attached to individual cDNA molecules. TCRdb redid the calling of the 5' RACE reads with MiXCR, one entry per CDR3 protein. The sample contains 56,000 or so distinct CDR3 sequences, over 13% of which appear only once. V is TRBV24-1 and J is TRBJ1-2, with D unresolved. The sequencing used whole blood, collected at baseline. This TCR came from an adult who was a healthcare worker with PCR-confirmed SARS-CoV-2 infection or an uninfected control (not recorded which). Written as DNA, the CDR3 is TGTGCCACCAGTGAGGAAGGACGGTCGAATGGCTACACCTTC. It specifies CATSEEGRSNGYTF.